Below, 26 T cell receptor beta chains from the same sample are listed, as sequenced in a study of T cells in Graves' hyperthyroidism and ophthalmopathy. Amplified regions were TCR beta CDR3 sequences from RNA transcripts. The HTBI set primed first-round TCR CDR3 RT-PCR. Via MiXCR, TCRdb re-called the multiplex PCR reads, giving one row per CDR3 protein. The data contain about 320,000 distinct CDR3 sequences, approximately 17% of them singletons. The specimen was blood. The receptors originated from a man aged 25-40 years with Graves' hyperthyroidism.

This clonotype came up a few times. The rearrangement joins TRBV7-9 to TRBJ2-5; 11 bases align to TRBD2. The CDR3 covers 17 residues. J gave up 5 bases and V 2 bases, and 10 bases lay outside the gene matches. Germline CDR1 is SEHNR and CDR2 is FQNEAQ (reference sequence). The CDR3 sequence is CASSLPGSGRARETQYF. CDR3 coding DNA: TGTGCCAGCAGCTTACCCGGTAGCGGGAGGGCCCGGGAGACCCAGTACTTC.

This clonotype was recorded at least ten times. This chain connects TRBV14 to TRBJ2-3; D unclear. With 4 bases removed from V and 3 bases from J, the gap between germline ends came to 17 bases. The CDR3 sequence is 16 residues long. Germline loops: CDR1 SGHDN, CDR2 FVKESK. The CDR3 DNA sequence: TGTGCCAGCAGCCCCCAAGAATCTCGGCGGACAGATACGCAGTATTTT. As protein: CASSPQESRRTDTQYF. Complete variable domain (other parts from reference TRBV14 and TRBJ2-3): EAGVTQFPSHSVIEKGQTVTLRCDPISGHDNLYWYRRVMGKEIKFLLHFVKESKQDESGMPNNRFLAERTGGTYSTLKVQPAELEDSGVYFCASSPQESRRTDTQYFGPGTRLTVL.

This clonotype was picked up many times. The CDR3 reads CASSLMGSNTEAFF. The CDR3 DNA reads as TGTGCCAGCAGTTTAATGGGCAGCAACACTGAAGCTTTCTTT. The rearrangement links TRBV12-3 or TRBV12-4 to TRBJ1-1; D is ambiguous. This CDR3 has 14 residues. Deletions cut 2 bases from V and 2 bases from J, with 9 bases between.

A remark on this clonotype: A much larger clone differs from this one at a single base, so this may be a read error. Written as DNA, the CDR3 is TGTGCCAGCAGTTTGGTACCGGGACTAACGGGAAGAAGGCTCTACAATGAGCAGTTCTTC. Protein sequence: CASSLVPGLTGRRLYNEQFF. This chain links TRBV11-3 with TRBJ2-1; 7 bases match TRBD2. The CDR3 spans 20 residues. Germline trimming cut 6 bases from V and 3 bases from J; bases unmatched to any gene: 23. Germline V CDR1 and CDR2: SGHNT, YENEEA. Combining the CDR3 with reference TRBV11-3 and TRBJ2-1 gives the whole variable domain EAGVVQSPRYKIIEKKQPVAFWCNPISGHNTLYWYLQNLGQGPELLIRYENEEAVDDSQLPKDRFSAERLKGVDSTLKIQPAELGDSAVYLCASSLVPGLTGRRLYNEQFFGPGTRLTVL.

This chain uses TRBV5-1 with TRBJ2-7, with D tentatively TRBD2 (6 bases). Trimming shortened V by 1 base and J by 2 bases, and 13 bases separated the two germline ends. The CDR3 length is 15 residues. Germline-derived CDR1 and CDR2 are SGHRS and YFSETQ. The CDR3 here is CASSLIGGATYEQYF. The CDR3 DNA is TGCGCCAGCAGCTTGATCGGAGGGGCCACCTACGAGCAGTACTTC.

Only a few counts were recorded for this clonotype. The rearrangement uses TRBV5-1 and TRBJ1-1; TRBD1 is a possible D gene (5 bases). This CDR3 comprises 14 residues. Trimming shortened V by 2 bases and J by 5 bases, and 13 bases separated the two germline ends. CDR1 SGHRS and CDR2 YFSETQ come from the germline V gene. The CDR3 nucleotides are TGCGCCAGCAGCTTAATGGGGGGACGGACTGAAGCTTTCTTT. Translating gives CASSLMGGRTEAFF. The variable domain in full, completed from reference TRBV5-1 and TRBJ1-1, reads KAGVTQTPRYLIKTRGQQVTLSCSPISGHRSVSWYQQTPGQGLQFLFEYFSETQRNKGNFPGRFSGRQFSNSRSEMNVSTLELGDSALYLCASSLMGGRTEAFFGQGTRLTVV.

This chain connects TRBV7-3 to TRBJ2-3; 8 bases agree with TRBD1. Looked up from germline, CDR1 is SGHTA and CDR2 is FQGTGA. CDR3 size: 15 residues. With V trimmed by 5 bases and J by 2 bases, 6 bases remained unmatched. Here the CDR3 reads CASSLKQGDTDTQYF. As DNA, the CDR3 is TGTGCCAGCAGCCTGAAACAGGGGGACACAGATACGCAGTATTTT.

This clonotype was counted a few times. Written as DNA, the CDR3 is TGTGCCAGCTCACCACCCTCTACCCGCACGCAGTATTTT. Translating gives CASSPPSTRTQYF. V gene TRBV18 combines with J gene TRBJ2-3; D unclear. V lost 0 bases and J lost 9, with 10 bases in between. Germline V CDR1 and CDR2: KGHSH, LQKENI. This CDR3 has 13 residues.

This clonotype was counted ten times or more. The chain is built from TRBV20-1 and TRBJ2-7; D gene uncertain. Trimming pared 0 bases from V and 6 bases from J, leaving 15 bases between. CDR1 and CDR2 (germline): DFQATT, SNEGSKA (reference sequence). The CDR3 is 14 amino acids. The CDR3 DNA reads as TGCAGTGCTAGAGATCGCACCACGGCTTCCGAGCAGTACTTC. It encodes CSARDRTTASEQYF.

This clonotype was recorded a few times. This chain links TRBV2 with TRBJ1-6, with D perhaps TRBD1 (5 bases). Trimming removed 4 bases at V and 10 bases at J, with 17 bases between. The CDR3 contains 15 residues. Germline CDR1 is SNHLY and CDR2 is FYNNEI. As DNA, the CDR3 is TGTGCCAGCAGTGGTCTCGGGGGATGGAAATCACCCCTCCACTTT. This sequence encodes CASSGLGGWKSPLHF.

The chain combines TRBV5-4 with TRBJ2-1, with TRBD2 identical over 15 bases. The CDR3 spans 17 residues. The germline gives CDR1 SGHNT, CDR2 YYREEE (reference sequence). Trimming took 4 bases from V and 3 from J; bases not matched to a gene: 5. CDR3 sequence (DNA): TGTGCCAGCAGCGATGGGACTAGCGGGGGGATCTACAATGAGCAGTTCTTC. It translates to CASSDGTSGGIYNEQFF.

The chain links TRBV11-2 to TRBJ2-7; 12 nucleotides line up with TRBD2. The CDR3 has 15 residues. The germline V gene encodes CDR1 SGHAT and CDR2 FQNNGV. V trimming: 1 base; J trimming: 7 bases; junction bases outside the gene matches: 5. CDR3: CASSLATSGSYEQYF. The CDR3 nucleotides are TGTGCCAGCAGCTTAGCGACTAGCGGGAGTTATGAGCAGTACTTC.

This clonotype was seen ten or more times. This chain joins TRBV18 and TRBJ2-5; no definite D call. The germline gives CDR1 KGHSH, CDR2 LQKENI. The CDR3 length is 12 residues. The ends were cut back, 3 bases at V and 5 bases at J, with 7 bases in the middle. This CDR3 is CASSPEQETQYF. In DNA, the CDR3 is TGTGCCAGCTCACCGGAGCAGGAGACCCAGTACTTC.

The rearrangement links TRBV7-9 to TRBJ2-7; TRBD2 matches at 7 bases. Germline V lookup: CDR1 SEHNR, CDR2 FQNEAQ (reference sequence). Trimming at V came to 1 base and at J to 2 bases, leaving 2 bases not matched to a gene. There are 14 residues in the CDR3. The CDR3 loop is CASSLGTRPYEQYF. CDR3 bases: TGTGCCAGCAGCTTAGGGACTAGGCCCTACGAGCAGTACTTC.

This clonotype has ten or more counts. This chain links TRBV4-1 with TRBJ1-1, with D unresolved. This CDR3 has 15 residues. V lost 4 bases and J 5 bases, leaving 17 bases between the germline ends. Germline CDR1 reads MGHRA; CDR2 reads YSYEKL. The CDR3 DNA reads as TGCGCCAGCAGCCCCCAACCGAGGGATGGAACTGAAGCTTTCTTT. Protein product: CASSPQPRDGTEAFF.

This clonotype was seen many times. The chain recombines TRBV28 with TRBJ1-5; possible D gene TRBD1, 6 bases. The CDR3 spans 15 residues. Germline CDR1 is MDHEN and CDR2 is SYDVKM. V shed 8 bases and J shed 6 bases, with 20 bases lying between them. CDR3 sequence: CASPSQRGDPQPQHF. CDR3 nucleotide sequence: TGTGCCAGCCCGTCCCAAAGGGGGGACCCTCAGCCCCAGCATTTT.

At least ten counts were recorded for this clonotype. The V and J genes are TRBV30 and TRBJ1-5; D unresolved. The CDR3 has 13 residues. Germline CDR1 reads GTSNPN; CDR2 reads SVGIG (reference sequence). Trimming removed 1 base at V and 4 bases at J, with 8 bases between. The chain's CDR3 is CAWSDGRNQPQHF. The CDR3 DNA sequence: TGTGCCTGGAGTGACGGGAGGAATCAGCCCCAGCATTTT.

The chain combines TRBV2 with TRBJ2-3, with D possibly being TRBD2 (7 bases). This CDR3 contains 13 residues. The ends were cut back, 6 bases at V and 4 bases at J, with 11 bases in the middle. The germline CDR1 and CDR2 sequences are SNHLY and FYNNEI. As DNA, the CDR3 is TGTGCCAGCAGGGGGGGGGGCTCAGATACGCAGTATTTT. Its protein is CASRGGGSDTQYF.

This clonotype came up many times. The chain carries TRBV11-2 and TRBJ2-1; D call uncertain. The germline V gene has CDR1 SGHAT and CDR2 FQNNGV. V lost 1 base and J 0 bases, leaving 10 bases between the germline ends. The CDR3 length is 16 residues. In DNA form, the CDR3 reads TGTGCCAGCAGCTTAGGGTACGGGCTCTCCTACAATGAGCAGTTCTTC. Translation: CASSLGYGLSYNEQFF.

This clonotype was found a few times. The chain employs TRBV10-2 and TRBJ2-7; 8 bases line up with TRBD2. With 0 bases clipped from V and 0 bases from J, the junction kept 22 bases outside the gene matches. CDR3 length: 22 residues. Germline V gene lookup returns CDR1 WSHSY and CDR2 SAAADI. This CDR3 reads CASSESIRAGGKSGMSSYEQYF. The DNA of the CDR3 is TGCGCCAGCAGTGAGTCGATACGGGCGGGGGGCAAGTCAGGCATGAGCTCCTACGAGCAGTACTTC.

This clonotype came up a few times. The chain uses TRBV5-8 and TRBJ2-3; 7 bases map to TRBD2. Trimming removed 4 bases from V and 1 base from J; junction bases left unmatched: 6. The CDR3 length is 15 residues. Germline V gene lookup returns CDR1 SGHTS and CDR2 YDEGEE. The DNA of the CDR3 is TGTGCCAGCAGCGGGACTAACAGCCGCACAGATACGCAGTATTTT. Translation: CASSGTNSRTDTQYF.

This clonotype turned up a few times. The CDR3 is CASSLSQVYTIYF. CDR3 DNA sequence: TGTGCCAGCAGTTTAAGTCAGGTCTATACCATATATTTT. This sequence joins TRBV27 and TRBJ1-3; D remains unclear. V lost 2 bases and J lost 10, with 12 bases in between. The CDR3 is made up of 13 amino acids. CDR1 and CDR2 from the germline V gene are MNHEY and SMNVEV (reference sequence).

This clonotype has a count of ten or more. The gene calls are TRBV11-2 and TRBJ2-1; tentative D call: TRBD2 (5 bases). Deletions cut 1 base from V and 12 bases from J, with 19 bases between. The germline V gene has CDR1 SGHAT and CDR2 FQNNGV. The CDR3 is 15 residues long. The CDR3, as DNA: TGTGCCAGCAGCTTAGGCCAGTTGAGGGCACTGGGGCAGTTCTTC. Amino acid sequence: CASSLGQLRALGQFF.

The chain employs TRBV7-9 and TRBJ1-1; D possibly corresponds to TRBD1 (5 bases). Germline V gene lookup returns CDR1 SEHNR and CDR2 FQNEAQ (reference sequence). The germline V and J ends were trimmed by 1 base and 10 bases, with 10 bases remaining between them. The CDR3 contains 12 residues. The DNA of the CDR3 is TGTGCCAGCAGCTTAGGACGGGGGTCAGCTTTCTTT. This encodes CASSLGRGSAFF.

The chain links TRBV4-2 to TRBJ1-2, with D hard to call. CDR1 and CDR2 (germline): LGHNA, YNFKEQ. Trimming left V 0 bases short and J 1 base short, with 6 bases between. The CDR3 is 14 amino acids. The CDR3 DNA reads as TGTGCCAGCAGCCAAGACAGTCGTAACTATGGCTACACCTTC. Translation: CASSQDSRNYGYTF.

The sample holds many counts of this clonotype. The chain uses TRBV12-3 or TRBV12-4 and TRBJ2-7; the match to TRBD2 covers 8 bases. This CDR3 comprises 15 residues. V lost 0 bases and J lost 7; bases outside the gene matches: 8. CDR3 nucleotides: TGTGCCAGCAGTTTAGCGGGAGCGGGAGAATGGGAGCAGTACTTC. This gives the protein CASSLAGAGEWEQYF.